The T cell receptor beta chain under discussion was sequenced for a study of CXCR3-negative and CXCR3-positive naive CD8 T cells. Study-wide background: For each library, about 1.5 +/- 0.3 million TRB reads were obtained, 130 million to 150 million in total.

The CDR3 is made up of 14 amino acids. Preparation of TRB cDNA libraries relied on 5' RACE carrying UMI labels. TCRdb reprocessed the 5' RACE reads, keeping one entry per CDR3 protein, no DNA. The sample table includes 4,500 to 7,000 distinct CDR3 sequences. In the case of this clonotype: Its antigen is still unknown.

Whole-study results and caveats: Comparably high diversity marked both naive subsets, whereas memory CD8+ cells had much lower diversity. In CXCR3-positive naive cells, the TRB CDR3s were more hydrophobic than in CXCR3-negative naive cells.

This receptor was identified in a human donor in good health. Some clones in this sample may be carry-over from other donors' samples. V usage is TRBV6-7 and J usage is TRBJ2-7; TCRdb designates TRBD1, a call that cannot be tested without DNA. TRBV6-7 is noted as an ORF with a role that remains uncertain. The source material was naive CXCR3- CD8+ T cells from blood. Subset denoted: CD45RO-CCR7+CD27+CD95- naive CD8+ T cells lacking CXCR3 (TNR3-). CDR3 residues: CASSCQGASYEQYF.